Following are 32 T cell receptor beta chains from one sample sequenced in a study of cytomegalovirus exposure and HLA in healthy donors. PCR primers comprised 60 Vbeta and 13 Jbeta primers. Method: immunoSEQ multiplex PCR; TCRdb's copy keeps in-frame clones and lacks some. The data hold 72,000 or so clones, with about 68% observed a single time. Sequenced material: PBMCs. The receptor source for this set is a woman aged 25-40 years in good health and CMV-seropositive.

The chain uses TRBV9 and TRBJ2-7; maybe TRBD2 (6 bases). Germline V CDR1 and CDR2: SGDLS, YYNGEE. There are 15 residues in the CDR3. Trimming shortened V by 4 bases and J by 3 bases, and 17 bases separated the two germline ends. CDR3 DNA: TGTGCCAGCAGCCCCCGGGGGTCTGGTGGCTACGAGCAGTACTTC. Translated, it gives CASSPRGSGGYEQYF.

The chain joins TRBV4-3 to TRBJ2-7; possible D gene TRBD2, 5 bases. The V end lost 0 bases, the J end lost 1 base, and 13 bases lay between the germline ends. Germline CDR1 LGHNA, CDR2 YSLEER. CDR3 length: 16 amino acids. The CDR3 loop reads CASSQDSGLRSYEQYF. The CDR3 bases are TGCGCCAGCAGCCAAGATTCTGGACTCCGTTCCTACGAGCAGTACTTC.

The chain links TRBV5-4 to TRBJ2-1, with 8 nucleotides matching TRBD1. Germline CDR1 is SGHNT and CDR2 is YYREEE (reference sequence). V lost 4 bases and J lost 1; bases outside the gene matches: 10. This CDR3 has 17 amino acids. The DNA of the CDR3 is TGTGCCAGCAGCCTGGGGGTTGGGGACAGGTCCTACAATGAGCAGTTCTTC. Protein sequence: CASSLGVGDRSYNEQFF. Combining the CDR3 with reference TRBV5-4 and TRBJ2-1 gives the whole variable domain ETGVTQSPTHLIKTRGQQVTLRCSSQSGHNTVSWYQQALGQGPQFIFQYYREEENGRGNFPPRFSGLQFPNYSSELNVNALELDDSALYLCASSLGVGDRSYNEQFFGPGTRLTVL.

This clone was seen more than once but under ten times. This chain uses TRBV7-9 with TRBJ2-3; TRBD2 matches at 13 bases. V shed 5 bases and J 5 bases; nucleotides not matched to a gene: 13. This CDR3 is built from 18 residues. Germline V gene lookup returns CDR1 SEHNR and CDR2 FQNEAQ (reference sequence). The CDR3 here is CASSSLRLAGGHGDTQYF. The CDR3 DNA sequence: TGTGCCAGCAGCAGCCTCAGACTAGCGGGAGGCCACGGAGATACGCAGTATTTT.

This chain links TRBV28 with TRBJ1-1; no definite D call. V was clipped by 6 bases and J by 4 bases, with 12 bases between them. Looked up from germline, CDR1 is MDHEN and CDR2 is SYDVKM. The CDR3 spans 13 residues. DNA of the CDR3: TGTGCCAGCAGAAGAGAGGTTGCCACTGAAGCTTTCTTT. It translates to CASRREVATEAFF.

V and J are TRBV19 and TRBJ2-3; 11 bases align to TRBD2. The V gene's germline CDR1 is LNHDA and CDR2 SQIVND (reference sequence). This CDR3 is 16 amino acids long. The V segment lost 3 bases and the J segment 1 base; nucleotides outside the gene matches: 3. CDR3 sequence: CASSIRLAGRTDTQYF. CDR3 coding DNA: TGTGCCAGTAGTATTAGACTAGCGGGACGCACAGATACGCAGTATTTT.

This clone has a handful of counts. The genes are TRBV27 and TRBJ2-2; D may be TRBD1 (5 bases). The germline CDR1 and CDR2 sequences are MNHEY and SMNVEV (reference sequence). CDR3 length: 13 amino acids. The V and J ends lost 6 bases and 7 bases respectively, with 12 bases between them. As DNA, the CDR3 is TGTGCCAGCAGGCTCCAGGGCGGCGGGGAGCTGTTTTTT. Residues: CASRLQGGGELFF.

The genes are TRBV5-6 and TRBJ1-3; D is possibly TRBD1 (6 bases). CDR3 length: 15 residues. In germline, CDR1 is SGHDT, CDR2 YYEEEE. V lost 2 bases and J lost 4, with 13 bases in between. The CDR3 here is CASSLRGIAGNTIYF. The CDR3, as DNA: TGTGCCAGCAGCTTAAGGGGGATAGCAGGAAACACCATATATTTT.

This clone turned up a few times. This chain links TRBV7-9 with TRBJ2-3, with 8 bases lining up with TRBD2. The CDR3 is 15 residues long. The J segment lost 2 bases and the V segment lost 3 bases, leaving 4 bases of the junction unmatched. The germline CDR1 and CDR2 sequences are SEHNR and FQNEAQ (reference sequence). The chain's CDR3 is CASSLGLGDTDTQYF. CDR3 coding DNA: TGTGCCAGCAGCTTGGGACTAGGCGACACAGATACGCAGTATTTT.

The chain recombines TRBV7-8 with TRBJ2-7; tentatively, D is TRBD1 (5 bases). V dropped 2 bases and J dropped 4 bases, with 9 bases sitting between them. From germline, CDR1 is SGHVS and CDR2 FQNEAQ. The CDR3 is 13 residues long. The CDR3, as DNA: TGTGCCAGCAGCTTATCGTCAGGGTACGAGCAGTACTTC. Its translation is CASSLSSGYEQYF.

J is TRBJ2-7 and V is TRBV4-3; 11 nucleotides agree with TRBD2. The germline gives CDR1 LGHNA, CDR2 YSLEER. The CDR3 loop spans 16 amino acids. V lost 0 bases, J lost 3 bases, and 4 bases stayed unmatched. The CDR3 loop reads CASSQDTLAGGYEQYF. In DNA, the CDR3 is TGCGCCAGCAGCCAAGATACCCTAGCGGGAGGCTACGAGCAGTACTTC.

This rearrangement joins TRBV28 to TRBJ1-5; TRBD1 matches 11 bases. This CDR3 has 15 amino acids. Germline values: CDR1 MDHEN, CDR2 SYDVKM. V shed 3 bases and J 5 bases; nucleotides not matched to a gene: 3. Written as DNA, the CDR3 is TGTGCCAGCAGTTTTCGGACAGGGGGCTATCAGCCCCAGCATTTT. As protein: CASSFRTGGYQPQHF.

The chain links TRBV19 to TRBJ1-3; TRBD1 might be the D (5 bases). Trimming removed 7 bases at V and 1 base at J, with 23 bases between. Germline V gene sequence: CDR1 LNHDA, CDR2 SQIVND (reference sequence). The CDR3 spans 18 residues. This CDR3 is CASILAGSPTLSGNTIYF. CDR3 nucleotides: TGTGCCAGTATACTGGCAGGGTCTCCGACGCTGTCTGGAAACACCATATATTTT.

This chain uses TRBV7-2 with TRBJ2-7, with 12 bases identical to TRBD1. V trimming: 4 bases; J trimming: 10 bases; junction bases outside the gene matches: 11. The CDR3 covers 15 residues. Per the germline V gene, CDR1 is SGHTA and CDR2 is FQGNSA. The CDR3 DNA reads TGTGCCAGCAGCTCGGCCGGGACAGGGGGCACCCTACAGTACTTC. This sequence encodes CASSSAGTGGTLQYF.

The rearrangement links TRBV28 to TRBJ2-5; a possible D gene is TRBD2 (5 bases). V lost 7 bases to trimming and J lost 5 bases, with 11 bases between them. The CDR3 length is 12 residues. Germline V lookup: CDR1 MDHEN, CDR2 SYDVKM. The CDR3 protein is CASTGWRETQYF. The CDR3 DNA reads TGTGCCAGCACGGGGTGGCGGGAGACCCAGTACTTC.

V is TRBV28 and J is TRBJ1-5, with D possibly matching TRBD1 (6 bases). The CDR3 is 14 amino acids. With 3 bases removed from V and 7 bases from J, the gap between germline ends came to 13 bases. Germline V CDR1 and CDR2: MDHEN, SYDVKM. CDR3 nucleotide sequence: TGTGCCAGCAGTTTGTACAGGGAGGGGCAGCCCCAGCATTTT. The encoded protein is CASSLYREGQPQHF.

For the CDR3, the DNA is TGCGCCAGCAGCCATCCCCCATTCGGGGGACACCAAGAGACCCAGTACTTC. The encoded protein is CASSHPPFGGHQETQYF. The genes are TRBV10-1 and TRBJ2-5, with D perhaps TRBD2 (6 bases). V was clipped by 6 bases and J by 0 bases, with 20 bases between them. The CDR3 sequence is 17 residues long. Per germline, CDR1 WNHNN and CDR2 SYGVQD (reference sequence).

The chain couples TRBV28 to TRBJ1-5; a weak D match, TRBD1 (5 bases). Trimming removed 7 bases at V and 4 bases at J, with 14 bases between. Germline V gene data show CDR1 as MDHEN and CDR2 as SYDVKM. This CDR3 has 14 amino acids. The CDR3, as DNA: TGTGCCAGCACCGTAGCAGGGAGGAATCAGCCCCAGCATTTT. This translates into CASTVAGRNQPQHF.

Concerning this clone itself: At the DNA level, this CDR3 is encoded by other sequences in the same sample as well. The rearrangement uses TRBV11-3 and TRBJ1-1; tentatively, D is TRBD1 (5 bases). Trimming shortened V by 2 bases and J by 2 bases, and 9 bases separated the two germline ends. The CDR3 has 14 residues. Germline lookup yields CDR1 SGHNT and CDR2 YENEEA. The CDR3 reads CASSLSGGNTEAFF. DNA for the CDR3: TGTGCCAGCAGCTTATCCGGGGGTAACACTGAAGCTTTCTTT. Variable domain in full (rest from reference TRBV11-3 and TRBJ1-1): EAGVVQSPRYKIIEKKQPVAFWCNPISGHNTLYWYLQNLGQGPELLIRYENEEAVDDSQLPKDRFSAERLKGVDSTLKIQPAELGDSAVYLCASSLSGGNTEAFFGQGTRLTVV.

V is TRBV5-4 and J is TRBJ2-3, with a possible D match to TRBD2 (5 bases). The CDR3 is made up of 14 amino acids. Germline V gene lookup returns CDR1 SGHNT and CDR2 YYREEE (reference sequence). Between the trimmed V and J ends, which lost 0 bases and 2 bases, there was a span of 7 bases. The CDR3 nucleotides read TGTGCCAGCAGCTTGGCGGGGTACACAGATACGCAGTATTTT. Protein: CASSLAGYTDTQYF.

The chain has TRBV4-1 and TRBJ2-1; 15 nucleotides line up with TRBD2. With 4 bases clipped from V and 2 bases from J, the junction kept 6 bases outside the gene matches. Germline V gene lookup returns CDR1 MGHRA and CDR2 YSYEKL. The CDR3 has 18 amino acids. DNA for the CDR3: TGCGCCAGCAGCCGGGGACTAGCGGGAGGAACGACCTACAATGAGCAGTTCTTC. Translated: CASSRGLAGGTTYNEQFF.

This clone was found a few times. V and J are TRBV6-1 and TRBJ1-5; 7 nucleotides agree with TRBD1. The CDR3 is made up of 15 amino acids. V lost 1 base, J lost 9 bases, and 9 bases stayed unmatched. The germline V gene encodes CDR1 MNHNS and CDR2 SASEGT. CDR3 in DNA: TGTGCCAGCAGTGAAGGGCCGACAGGGTCTCCGCCCCAGCATTTT. Residues: CASSEGPTGSPPQHF.

CDR3 residues: CASSLAGTDGYTF. As DNA, the CDR3 is TGCGCCAGCAGCTTGGCAGGGACAGATGGCTACACCTTC. The chain joins TRBV5-1 to TRBJ1-2; TRBD1 aligns across 7 bases. Germline V gene sequence: CDR1 SGHRS, CDR2 YFSETQ. CDR3 size: 13 residues. With V trimmed by 0 bases and J by 6 bases, 2 bases remained unmatched.

The CDR3 is CASSRTGEETQYF. The CDR3 DNA reads as TGTGCCAGCAGCCGCACAGGGGAAGAGACCCAGTACTTC. This sequence joins TRBV7-9 and TRBJ2-5; 7 bases agree with TRBD1. The junction had 3 bases not matched to a gene; V was cut back by 5 bases and J by 3 bases. CDR1 and CDR2 (germline): SEHNR, FQNEAQ (reference sequence). CDR3 length equals 13 residues.

The chain combines TRBV4-1 with TRBJ2-7; 8 bases align to TRBD2. The CDR3 runs 15 residues. The germline V gene has CDR1 MGHRA and CDR2 YSYEKL. Unmatched junction bases numbered 4, after V lost 1 base and J lost 2 bases. CDR3 bases: TGCGCCAGCAGCCAAGGACCCGGGAGGGCCTACGAGCAGTACTTC. Amino acid sequence: CASSQGPGRAYEQYF.

J is TRBJ2-3 and V is TRBV19; a weak D match, TRBD2 (5 bases). CDR3 length equals 15 residues. Between the trimmed V and J ends, which lost 0 bases and 0 bases, there was a span of 7 bases. CDR1 LNHDA and CDR2 SQIVND come from the germline V gene (reference sequence). This CDR3 is CASSIDPGSTDTQYF. The CDR3 DNA reads as TGTGCCAGTAGTATAGATCCGGGGAGCACAGATACGCAGTATTTT.

The chain employs TRBV5-6 and TRBJ1-5; perhaps TRBD1 as D (5 bases). Looked up from germline, CDR1 is SGHDT and CDR2 is YYEEEE. Trimming removed 2 bases from V and 4 bases from J, with 10 bases in between. The length of the CDR3 is 14 residues. The CDR3 sequence is CASSLGPGNQPQHF. As DNA, the CDR3 is TGTGCCAGCAGCTTAGGGCCAGGGAATCAGCCCCAGCATTTT.

This clone was seen a few times. The V gene is TRBV6-1, the J gene TRBJ2-2, with a tentative D call TRBD1 (6 bases). The CDR3 runs to 15 residues. CDR1 is MNHNS and CDR2 is SASEGT in the germline V gene. V lost 2 bases and J 4 bases, leaving 11 bases between the germline ends. The CDR3 reads CASSESHRVTGELFF. As DNA, the CDR3 is TGTGCCAGCAGTGAATCCCACAGGGTCACCGGGGAGCTGTTTTTT.

This clone showed up just a few times. J is TRBJ1-6 and V is TRBV7-9; 7 bases are shared with TRBD1. J was trimmed by 9 bases and V by 4 bases; bases with no gene match: 15. Per germline, CDR1 SEHNR and CDR2 FQNEAQ (reference sequence). This CDR3 contains 17 residues. The CDR3 sequence is CASSSHERTGAGSPLHF. The CDR3 region has the DNA TGTGCCAGCAGCTCCCACGAGAGAACAGGGGCGGGTTCACCCCTCCACTTT.

V and J are TRBV25-1 and TRBJ2-3; 7 nucleotides agree with TRBD1. The V and J ends lost 2 bases and 0 bases, in that order; junction bases with no gene match: 2. This CDR3 region has 15 residues. Germline loops: CDR1 MGHDK, CDR2 SYGVNS. The CDR3: CASSEEQGSTDTQYF. The CDR3 bases are TGTGCCAGCAGTGAAGAACAGGGGAGCACAGATACGCAGTATTTT. Using reference TRBV25-1 and TRBJ2-3 for the parts outside the CDR3, the full variable domain is EADIYQTPRYLVIGTGKKITLECSQTMGHDKMYWYQQDPGMELHLIHYSYGVNSTEKGDLSSESTVSRIRTEHFPLTLESARPSHTSQYLCASSEEQGSTDTQYFGPGTRLTVL.

V is TRBV28 and J is TRBJ2-2; no reliable D call. Per germline, CDR1 MDHEN and CDR2 SYDVKM. V was cut by 6 bases and J by 1 base, with 6 bases left in between. This CDR3 region has 13 residues. CDR3 bases: TGTGCCAGCAGGCAGAAGAACACCGGGGAGCTGTTTTTT. Translating it yields CASRQKNTGELFF.

The V and J genes are TRBV7-9 and TRBJ1-2, with TRBD1 matching over 7 bases. Germline V gene data show CDR1 as SEHNR and CDR2 as FQNEAQ (reference sequence). Trimming removed 1 base from V and 2 bases from J; junction bases left unmatched: 10. The CDR3 consists of 17 residues. CDR3 sequence: CASSLGSGTDGNYGYTF. CDR3 DNA sequence: TGTGCCAGCAGCTTAGGGTCTGGGACAGACGGAAACTATGGCTACACCTTC.